This T cell receptor (beta chain) was recovered during a study of OX40 agonist ivuxolimab in advanced cancers. TCRdb keeps only in-frame clones here, not all; method: immunoSEQ multiplex PCR. The data hold roughly 90,000 clones, with roughly 85% observed a single time. CDR3 length equals 14 residues. V shed 6 bases and J 6 bases; nucleotides not matched to a gene: 5. CDR1 is MNHEY, CDR2 SVGAGI, per germline. Sequencing used CD4+ or CD8+ T cells sorted from blood, obtained in a trial of the OX40 agonist ivuxolimab. The V and J genes are TRBV6-5 and TRBJ2-1; 10 bases are shared with TRBD2. The receptor comes from an adult with an advanced solid tumor such as melanoma, head and neck, liver or kidney cancer. The DNA of the CDR3 is TGTGCCAGCAGCCCAGGGACTAGCGTCAATGAGCAGTTCTTC. Protein: CASSPGTSVNEQFF.